Presented here are 28 T cell receptor beta chains from one specimen sequenced in a study of blood T cell repertoires in COVID-19. Some clones are missing from TCRdb's copy, which holds only in-frame ones; the method was immunoSEQ multiplex PCR. The sample contains roughly 86,000 clones, around 84% of which appear only once. Sequencing input: peripheral blood. The origin of the receptors is a man aged 35-49 years with acute or convalescent COVID-19.

This clone was recorded many times. In DNA form, the CDR3 reads TGTGCCAGCAGCTTAGGGGTAGGACAGGGGCGCCAGCCCCAGCATTTT. Translation gives CASSLGVGQGRQPQHF. The chain employs TRBV7-9 and TRBJ1-5, with 9 bases fitting TRBD1. The CDR3 is 16 amino acids. CDR1 and CDR2 from the germline V gene are SEHNR and FQNEAQ (reference sequence). The junction had 8 bases not matched to a gene; V was cut back by 1 base and J by 7 bases.

There are a few counts of this clone. The rearrangement joins TRBV4-3 to TRBJ1-4; D is unclear. CDR3 size: 19 residues. The V and J ends lost 0 bases and 3 bases respectively, with 20 bases between them. Germline V CDR1 and CDR2: LGHNA, YSLEER. The CDR3 bases are TGCGCCAGCAGCCAAGAAGTTGGAGGTGGCTTAACGGCTAATGAAAAACTGTTTTTT. It yields the protein CASSQEVGGGLTANEKLFF.

The chain combines TRBV5-1 with TRBJ2-6; D perhaps matches TRBD2 (5 bases). V gave up 4 bases and J gave up 3 bases, with 11 bases separating them. Germline CDR1 is SGHRS and CDR2 is YFSETQ. CDR3 length: 15 residues. CDR3: CASSPRGGGANVLTF. Here the CDR3 DNA reads TGCGCCAGCAGCCCACGGGGTGGTGGGGCCAACGTCCTGACTTTC. The whole variable domain, filled in from reference TRBV5-1 and TRBJ2-6, reads KAGVTQTPRYLIKTRGQQVTLSCSPISGHRSVSWYQQTPGQGLQFLFEYFSETQRNKGNFPGRFSGRQFSNSRSEMNVSTLELGDSALYLCASSPRGGGANVLTFGAGSRLTVL.

The rearrangement links TRBV19 to TRBJ1-1; the D gene is possibly TRBD1 (6 bases). The CDR3 covers 14 residues. From germline, CDR1 is LNHDA and CDR2 SQIVND (reference sequence). The V end lost 3 bases, the J end lost 5 bases, and 13 bases lay between the germline ends. The CDR3 sequence: CASSIGGGGTEAFF. The CDR3 bases are TGTGCCAGTAGTATTGGAGGGGGAGGGACTGAAGCTTTCTTT. Full variable domain (outside the CDR3, taken from reference TRBV19 and TRBJ1-1): DGGITQSPKYLFRKEGQNVTLSCEQNLNHDAMYWYRQDPGQGLRLIYYSQIVNDFQKGDIAEGYSVSREKKESFPLTVTSAQKNPTAFYLCASSIGGGGTEAFFGQGTRLTVV.

V usage is TRBV19 and J usage is TRBJ2-2, with TRBD1 as a possible D gene (5 bases). Trimming removed 7 bases at V and 1 base at J, with 10 bases between. Per germline, CDR1 LNHDA and CDR2 SQIVND (reference sequence). The CDR3 totals 14 residues. CDR3 loop: CASTLQGNTGELFF. The CDR3, as DNA: TGTGCCAGTACCCTCCAGGGGAACACCGGGGAGCTGTTTTTT.

The chain links TRBV19 to TRBJ1-1; 12 positions agree with TRBD1. CDR1 is LNHDA and CDR2 is SQIVND in the germline V gene (reference sequence). The CDR3 is made up of 13 amino acids. V was clipped by 11 bases and J by 7 bases; unmatched bases: 8. This CDR3 is CALWDRGQGEAFF. The CDR3 DNA follows: TGTGCCCTCTGGGACAGGGGGCAAGGTGAAGCTTTCTTT. The whole variable domain, filled in from reference TRBV19 and TRBJ1-1, reads DGGITQSPKYLFRKEGQNVTLSCEQNLNHDAMYWYRQDPGQGLRLIYYSQIVNDFQKGDIAEGYSVSREKKESFPLTVTSAQKNPTAFYLCALWDRGQGEAFFGQGTRLTVV.

The gene calls are TRBV2 and TRBJ1-6; D is undetermined. Germline assignment: CDR1 SNHLY and CDR2 FYNNEI. The CDR3 covers 15 residues. Between the trimmed V and J ends, which lost 0 bases and 3 bases, there was a span of 6 bases. The CDR3 bases are TGTGCCAGCAGTGAAGCGCAGGTCTATAATTCACCCCTCCACTTT. Its translation: CASSEAQVYNSPLHF.

The V call is TRBV29-1, the J call TRBJ2-3; 9 positions agree with TRBD1. The CDR3 covers 12 residues. Germline loops: CDR1 SQVTM, CDR2 ANQGSEA. The V and J ends lost 4 bases and 5 bases, in that order; junction bases with no gene match: 1. CDR3 region: CSVGTGEDTQYF. As DNA, the CDR3 is TGCAGCGTTGGGACAGGGGAAGATACGCAGTATTTT.

This clone was recorded only once. The chain couples TRBV9 to TRBJ2-1, with TRBD2 matching over 7 bases. There are 14 residues in the CDR3. V was pared by 4 bases and J by 3 bases, with 4 bases of the junction left unmatched. Germline assignment: CDR1 SGDLS and CDR2 YYNGEE. CDR3 nucleotides: TGTGCCAGCAGCACTAGCGAATACTACAATGAGCAGTTCTTC. Translating it yields CASSTSEYYNEQFF.

The chain has TRBV5-4 and TRBJ1-1; 7 bases are a match to TRBD1. The CDR3 sequence is 15 residues long. The germline V gene encodes CDR1 SGHNT and CDR2 YYREEE (reference sequence). The ends lost 0 bases at V and 1 base at J; junction bases unmatched: 3. The CDR3: CASSLGGGGNTEAFF. The CDR3 nucleotides are TGTGCCAGCAGCTTGGGAGGGGGCGGGAACACTGAAGCTTTCTTT.

This clone is a singleton in its sample. The chain uses TRBV18 and TRBJ1-5; TRBD1 is a possible D gene (5 bases). V gave up 0 bases and J gave up 9 bases, with 9 bases separating them. This CDR3 comprises 13 residues. The germline V gene encodes CDR1 KGHSH and CDR2 LQKENI. The CDR3 loop reads CASSPPGGGPQHF. The DNA of the CDR3 is TGTGCCAGCTCACCACCGGGCGGGGGGCCCCAGCATTTT.

The J gene is TRBJ1-5, the V gene TRBV28; 11 bases line up with TRBD1. V gave up 3 bases and J gave up 5 bases; unmatched junction bases: 3. CDR1 is MDHEN and CDR2 is SYDVKM in the germline V gene. This CDR3 is built from 15 residues. CDR3 residues: CASSLWTGGYQPQHF. In DNA, the CDR3 is TGTGCCAGCAGTTTGTGGACAGGGGGCTATCAGCCCCAGCATTTT.

This rearrangement joins TRBV10-3 to TRBJ2-3; no firm D call. V lost 2 bases and J lost 5, with 11 bases in between. The CDR3 length is 14 residues. The V gene's germline CDR1 is ENHRY and CDR2 SYGVKD. CDR3 nucleotides: TGTGCCATCAGTGAGAGCGAAAAGCGAGATACGCAGTATTTT. It yields the protein CAISESEKRDTQYF.

J is TRBJ1-1 and V is TRBV11-3; TRBD1 matches at 10 bases. This CDR3 region has 16 residues. CDR1 is SGHNT, CDR2 YENEEA, per germline. The ends lost 1 base at V and 5 bases at J; junction bases unmatched: 7. This CDR3 is CASSLATGGDGTEAFF. The CDR3 DNA follows: TGTGCCAGCAGCTTAGCGACAGGGGGCGATGGTACTGAAGCTTTCTTT.

The chain links TRBV15 to TRBJ1-1; D unclear. Germline V gives CDR1 LNHNV, CDR2 YYDKDF (reference sequence). Trimming took 1 base from V and 5 from J, leaving 14 bases between them. CDR3 length equals 15 residues. The CDR3 here is CATSRARGMGTEAFF. The CDR3 DNA is TGTGCCACCAGCAGAGCGCGGGGAATGGGGACTGAAGCTTTCTTT. Using reference TRBV15 and TRBJ1-1 for the parts outside the CDR3, the full variable domain is DAMVIQNPRYQVTQFGKPVTLSCSQTLNHNVMYWYQQKSSQAPKLLFHYYDKDFNNEADTPDNFQSRRPNTSFCFLDIRSPGLGDTAMYLCATSRARGMGTEAFFGQGTRLTVV.

This clone showed up just once. This sequence joins TRBV6-4 and TRBJ1-1; TRBD1 agrees at 7 bases. The CDR3 loop spans 13 amino acids. The germline gives CDR1 MRHNA, CDR2 SNTAGT. V was clipped by 7 bases and J by 6 bases; unmatched bases: 8. The CDR3 reads CASKLDRTSEAFF. For the CDR3, the DNA is TGTGCCAGCAAATTGGACAGGACCTCTGAAGCTTTCTTT.

The rearrangement joins TRBV3-1 (or the pseudogene TRBV3-2) to TRBJ2-2; 11 positions agree with TRBD2. The CDR3 consists of 17 residues. V lost 5 bases to trimming and J lost 5 bases; unmatched junction nucleotides: 10. Germline CDR1 reads LGHDT; CDR2 reads YNNKEL (reference sequence). The CDR3 sequence is CASSFRGLADNTGELFF. The CDR3 DNA reads TGTGCCAGCAGCTTCCGGGGACTAGCGGACAATACCGGGGAGCTGTTTTTT.

The V call is TRBV7-6, the J call TRBJ2-2, with 7 bases aligning to TRBD1. The V and J ends lost 5 bases and 0 bases, in that order; junction bases with no gene match: 3. Germline CDR1 and CDR2: SGHVS and FNYEAQ. CDR3 length equals 15 residues. CDR3 DNA sequence: TGTGCCAGCAGCCCCGGACAGGCGAACACCGGGGAGCTGTTTTTT. It codes for CASSPGQANTGELFF.

This clone was found once. The chain uses TRBV21-1 and TRBJ1-1; the D call of TRBD1 is as the table states it, not checked on the DNA. TRBV21-1 is a documented pseudogene. This CDR3 has 14 residues. CDR3: CASSKSAVNTEAFF. The CDR3 nucleotides are TGTGCCAGCAGCAAATCTGCAGTGAACACTGAAGCTTTCTTT.

The chain recombines TRBV11-3 with TRBJ2-5; D remains ambiguous. Trimming shortened V by 1 base and J by 5 bases, and 8 bases separated the two germline ends. Germline CDR1 reads SGHNT; CDR2 reads YENEEA. The CDR3 is made up of 13 amino acids. The CDR3 spells CASSLAPGETQYF. DNA of the CDR3: TGTGCCAGCAGCTTAGCCCCCGGGGAGACCCAGTACTTC. The variable domain in full, with the rest retrieved from reference TRBV11-3 and TRBJ2-5, is EAGVVQSPRYKIIEKKQPVAFWCNPISGHNTLYWYLQNLGQGPELLIRYENEEAVDDSQLPKDRFSAERLKGVDSTLKIQPAELGDSAVYLCASSLAPGETQYFGPGTRLLVL.

This clone was seen just once. This chain links TRBV7-2 with TRBJ2-5, with TRBD2 matching 13 bases. Trimming at V came to 5 bases and at J to 4 bases, leaving 7 bases not matched to a gene. CDR3 length equals 16 residues. The V gene's germline CDR1 is SGHTA and CDR2 FQGNSA. The CDR3 protein is CASSPGTSGVLETQYF. The CDR3 region has the DNA TGTGCCAGCAGCCCTGGGACTAGCGGGGTCTTAGAGACCCAGTACTTC. Based on the CDR3 plus reference TRBV7-2 and TRBJ2-5, the full variable domain is GAGVSQSPSNKVTEKGKDVELRCDPISGHTALYWYRQSLGQGLEFLIYFQGNSAPDKSGLPSDRFSAERTGGSVSTLTIQRTQQEDSAVYLCASSPGTSGVLETQYFGPGTRLLVL.

The J gene is TRBJ2-1, the V gene TRBV2; weak D call: TRBD2 (6 bases). The CDR3 is 15 residues long. The V gene's germline CDR1 is SNHLY and CDR2 FYNNEI. The CDR3 region is CALATRELGYNEQFF. Written as DNA, the CDR3 is TGTGCTTTAGCAACCCGGGAGTTAGGTTACAATGAGCAGTTCTTC.

The chain links TRBV19 to TRBJ2-7, with 9 bases fitting TRBD2. The CDR3 runs to 16 residues. Trimming cost V 5 bases and J 4 bases; bases outside gene matches: 12. CDR1 is LNHDA and CDR2 is SQIVND in the germline V gene (reference sequence). The DNA of the CDR3 is TGTGCCAGTAGTCTGAAAGGCACTACTAGCGGGTACGAGCAGTACTTC. This codes for CASSLKGTTSGYEQYF.

The gene calls are TRBV29-1 and TRBJ1-2; a possible D gene is TRBD1 (6 bases). Per the germline V gene, CDR1 is SQVTM and CDR2 is ANQGSEA. The CDR3 extends over 14 amino acids. V was pared by 7 bases and J by 4 bases, with 19 bases between. The CDR3 nucleotides are TGCAGCGCCGAAGCTGCGGGGGCCAGCTATGGCTACACCTTC. It translates to CSAEAAGASYGYTF.

The chain is built from TRBV2 and TRBJ2-5; the match to TRBD2 covers 8 bases. Germline lookup yields CDR1 SNHLY and CDR2 FYNNEI. The trim removed 7 bases at V and 3 bases at J, leaving 19 bases unmatched. This CDR3 is built from 18 residues. The CDR3 protein is CASIAPGLEVGVEETQYF. CDR3 nucleotide sequence: TGTGCCAGCATCGCCCCGGGACTAGAAGTTGGCGTCGAAGAGACCCAGTACTTC. Supplemented by reference TRBV2 and TRBJ2-5, the full variable domain reads EPEVTQTPSHQVTQMGQEVILRCVPISNHLYFYWYRQILGQKVEFLVSFYNNEISEKSEIFDDQFSVERPDGSNFTLKIRSTKLEDSAMYFCASIAPGLEVGVEETQYFGPGTRLLVL.

This chain joins TRBV5-1 and TRBJ2-7; weak D call: TRBD1 (6 bases). The germline V and J ends were trimmed by 0 bases and 2 bases, with 9 bases remaining between them. The CDR3 covers 14 residues. Germline V gives CDR1 SGHRS, CDR2 YFSETQ. In DNA, the CDR3 is TGCGCCAGCAGCTTGGGGGACATTCCCTACGAGCAGTACTTC. Translation: CASSLGDIPYEQYF.

Here the CDR3 DNA reads TGTGCCAGCAGCCCCCACACGTCGGAGACCCAGTACTTC. Translated: CASSPHTSETQYF. The chain links TRBV11-3 to TRBJ2-5; D unclear. Germline lookup yields CDR1 SGHNT and CDR2 YENEEA. CDR3 size: 13 residues. Trimming took off 5 bases at V and 5 bases at J, with 12 bases between the two ends.

The rearrangement joins TRBV27 to TRBJ1-3; 12 nucleotides agree with TRBD1. Losses at the gene ends were 5 bases for V and 8 bases for J; bases not matched to a gene: 4. The CDR3 has 14 residues. CDR1 MNHEY and CDR2 SMNVEV come from the germline V gene (reference sequence). CDR3 DNA sequence: TGTGCCAGCAGTCGGGACAGGGGGCAACACACCATATATTTT. Protein: CASSRDRGQHTIYF.